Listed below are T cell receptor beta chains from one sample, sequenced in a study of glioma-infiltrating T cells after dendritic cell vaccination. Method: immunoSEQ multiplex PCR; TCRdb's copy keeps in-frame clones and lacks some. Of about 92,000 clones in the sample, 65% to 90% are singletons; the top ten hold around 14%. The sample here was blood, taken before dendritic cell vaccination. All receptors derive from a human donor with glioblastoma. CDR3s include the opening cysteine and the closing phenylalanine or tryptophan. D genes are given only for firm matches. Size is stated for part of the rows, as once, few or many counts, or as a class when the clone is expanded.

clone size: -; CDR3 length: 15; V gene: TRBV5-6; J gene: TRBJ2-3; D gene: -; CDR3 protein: CASSTRLGSADTQYF; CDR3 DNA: TGTGCCAGCAGCACACGACTAGGTTCGGCAGATACGCAGTATTTT
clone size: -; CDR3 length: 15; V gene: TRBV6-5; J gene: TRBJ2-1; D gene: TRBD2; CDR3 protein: CASSYDWTSDNEQFF; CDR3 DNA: TGTGCCAGCAGTTACGATTGGACTAGTGACAATGAGCAGTTCTTC
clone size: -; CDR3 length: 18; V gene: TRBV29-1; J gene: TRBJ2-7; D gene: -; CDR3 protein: CSVVGAEATGPHRYEQYF; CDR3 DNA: TGCAGCGTTGTTGGCGCGGAGGCCACTGGTCCCCACCGATACGAGCAGTACTTC
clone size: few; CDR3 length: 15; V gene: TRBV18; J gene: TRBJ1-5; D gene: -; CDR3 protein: CASSPGSYSNQPQHF; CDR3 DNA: TGTGCCAGCTCACCAGGGAGCTATAGCAATCAGCCCCAGCATTTT
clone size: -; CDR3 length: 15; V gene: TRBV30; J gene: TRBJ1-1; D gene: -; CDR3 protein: CAWSVLMGGNTEAFF; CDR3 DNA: TGTGCCTGGAGTGTACTGATGGGAGGGAACACTGAAGCTTTCTTT
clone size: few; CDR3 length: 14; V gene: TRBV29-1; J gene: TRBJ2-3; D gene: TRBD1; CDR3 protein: CSVTDRGLKDTQYF; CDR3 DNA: TGCAGCGTGACCGACAGGGGGCTTAAAGATACGCAGTATTTT
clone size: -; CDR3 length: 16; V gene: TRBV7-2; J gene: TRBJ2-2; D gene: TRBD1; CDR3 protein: CASRPQGLAYTGELFF; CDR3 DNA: TGTGCCAGCAGGCCACAGGGGCTGGCGTACACCGGGGAGCTGTTTTTT
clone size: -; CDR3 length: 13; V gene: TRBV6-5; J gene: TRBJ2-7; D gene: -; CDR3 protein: CASTPGQTYEQYF; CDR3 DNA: TGTGCCAGCACCCCAGGTCAAACCTACGAGCAGTACTTC
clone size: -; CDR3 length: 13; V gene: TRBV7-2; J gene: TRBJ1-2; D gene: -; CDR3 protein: CASSLLSVYGYTF; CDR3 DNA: TGTGCCAGCAGCTTATTGTCGGTATATGGCTACACCTTC
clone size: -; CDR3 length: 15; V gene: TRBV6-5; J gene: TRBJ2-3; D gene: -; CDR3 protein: CASSQTGTAADTQYF; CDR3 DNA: TGTGCCAGCAGTCAAACAGGGACCGCCGCAGATACGCAGTATTTT
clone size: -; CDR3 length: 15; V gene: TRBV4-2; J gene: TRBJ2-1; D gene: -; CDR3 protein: CASSQVGRDLNEQFF; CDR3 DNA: TGTGCCAGCAGCCAAGTCGGGAGAGATTTAAATGAGCAGTTCTTC
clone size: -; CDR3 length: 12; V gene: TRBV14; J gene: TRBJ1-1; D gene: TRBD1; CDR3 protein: CASSQGDSEAFF; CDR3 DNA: TGTGCCAGCAGCCAGGGGGACAGTGAAGCTTTCTTT
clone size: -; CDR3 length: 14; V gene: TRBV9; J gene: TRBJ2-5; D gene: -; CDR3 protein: CASSVAGAQETQYF; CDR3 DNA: TGTGCCAGCAGCGTAGCGGGAGCTCAAGAGACCCAGTACTTC
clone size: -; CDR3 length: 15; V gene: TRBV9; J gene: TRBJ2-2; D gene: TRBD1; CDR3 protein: CASSPGTGGTGELFF; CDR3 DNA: TGTGCCAGCAGCCCTGGGACAGGGGGCACCGGGGAGCTGTTTTTT
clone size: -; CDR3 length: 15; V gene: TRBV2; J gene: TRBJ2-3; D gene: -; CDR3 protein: CASSENRGGPDTQYF; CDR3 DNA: TGTGCCAGCAGTGAGAACAGGGGAGGCCCAGATACGCAGTATTTT
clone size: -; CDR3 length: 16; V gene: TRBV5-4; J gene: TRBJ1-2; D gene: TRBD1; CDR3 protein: CASSPPPGQGYYGYTF; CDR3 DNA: TGTGCCAGCAGCCCCCCCCCGGGACAGGGGTACTATGGCTACACCTTC
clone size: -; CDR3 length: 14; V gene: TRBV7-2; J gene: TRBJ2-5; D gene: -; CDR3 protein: CASSLAGVKETQYF; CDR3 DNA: TGTGCCAGCAGCTTAGCCGGGGTCAAAGAGACCCAGTACTTC
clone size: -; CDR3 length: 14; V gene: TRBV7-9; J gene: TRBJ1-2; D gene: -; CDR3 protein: CASSLVGTQHGYTF; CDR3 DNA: TGTGCCAGCAGCTTAGTTGGGACTCAGCATGGCTACACCTTC
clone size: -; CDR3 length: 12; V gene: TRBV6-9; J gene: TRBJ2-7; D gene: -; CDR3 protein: CASKLVGGEQYF; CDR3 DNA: TGTGCCAGCAAACTAGTCGGGGGCGAGCAGTACTTC
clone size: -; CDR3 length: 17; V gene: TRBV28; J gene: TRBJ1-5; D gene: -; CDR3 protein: CASSFVQGRGTNQPQHF; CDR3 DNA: TGTGCCAGCAGTTTCGTTCAGGGTAGGGGGACAAATCAGCCCCAGCATTTT
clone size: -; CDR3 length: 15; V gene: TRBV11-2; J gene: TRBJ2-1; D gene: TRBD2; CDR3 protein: CASSSRTSGYNEQFF; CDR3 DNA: TGTGCCAGCAGCTCCCGGACTAGCGGCTACAATGAGCAGTTCTTC
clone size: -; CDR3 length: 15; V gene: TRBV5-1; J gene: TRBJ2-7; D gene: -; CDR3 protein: CASSFFLDSSYEQYF; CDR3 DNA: TGCGCCAGCAGCTTTTTTCTCGACAGTTCCTACGAGCAGTACTTC
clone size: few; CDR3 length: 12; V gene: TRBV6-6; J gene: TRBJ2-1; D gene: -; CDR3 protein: CASSTYRNEQFF; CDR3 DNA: TGTGCCAGCAGTACATACAGGAATGAGCAGTTCTTC
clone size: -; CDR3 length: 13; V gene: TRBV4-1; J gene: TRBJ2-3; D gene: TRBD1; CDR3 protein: CASSPGQGDTQYF; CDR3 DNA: TGCGCCAGCAGCCCGGGACAGGGGGATACGCAGTATTTT
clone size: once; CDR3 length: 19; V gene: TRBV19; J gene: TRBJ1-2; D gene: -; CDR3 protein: CASSGALGISNPRTYGYTF; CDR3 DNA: TGTGCCAGTAGTGGGGCCTTGGGGATCTCAAACCCCAGGACCTATGGCTACACCTTC
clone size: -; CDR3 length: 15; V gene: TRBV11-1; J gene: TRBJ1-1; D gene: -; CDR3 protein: CASSLGDGLNTEAFF; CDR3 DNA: TGTGCCAGCAGCTTAGGCGATGGTCTGAACACTGAAGCTTTCTTT
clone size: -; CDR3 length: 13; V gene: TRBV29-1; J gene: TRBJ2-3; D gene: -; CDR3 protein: CSVVGGMKDTQYF; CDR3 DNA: TGCAGCGTTGTAGGCGGGATGAAGGATACGCAGTATTTT
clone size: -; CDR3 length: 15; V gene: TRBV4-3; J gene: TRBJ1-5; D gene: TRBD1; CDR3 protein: CASSHIYRGNQPQHF; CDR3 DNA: TGCGCCAGCAGCCACATTTACAGGGGGAATCAGCCCCAGCATTTT